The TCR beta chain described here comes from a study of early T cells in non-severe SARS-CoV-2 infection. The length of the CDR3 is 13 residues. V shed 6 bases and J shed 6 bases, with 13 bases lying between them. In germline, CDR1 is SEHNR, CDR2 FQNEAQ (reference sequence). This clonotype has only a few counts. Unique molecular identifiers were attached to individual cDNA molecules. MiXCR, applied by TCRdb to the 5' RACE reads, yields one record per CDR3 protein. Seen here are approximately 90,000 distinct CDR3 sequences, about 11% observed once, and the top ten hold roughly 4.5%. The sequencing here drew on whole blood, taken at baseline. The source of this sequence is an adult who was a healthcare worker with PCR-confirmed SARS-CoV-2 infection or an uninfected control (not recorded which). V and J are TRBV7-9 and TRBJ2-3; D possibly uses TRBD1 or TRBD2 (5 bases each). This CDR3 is CASSGTIGDTQYF. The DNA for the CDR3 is TGTGCCAGCAGTGGGACCATAGGGGATACGCAGTATTTT. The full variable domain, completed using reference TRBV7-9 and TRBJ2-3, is DTGVSQNPRHKITKRGQNVTFRCDPISEHNRLYWYRQTLGQGPEFLTYFQNEAQLEKSRLLSDRFSAERPKGSFSTLEIQRTEQGDSAMYLCASSGTIGDTQYFGPGTRLTVL.